This T cell receptor (beta chain) stems from a study of T cells in Graves' hyperthyroidism and ophthalmopathy. There are 13 residues in the CDR3. V lost 4 bases and J 6 bases, leaving 9 bases between the germline ends. Germline lookup yields CDR1 KGHDR and CDR2 SFDVKD. PBMCs were collected from an approximately 9.3 ml volume of fresh peripheral blood. RNA transcripts served as the template for amplifying TCR beta CDR3 regions. HTBI primers were the set used in a first-round RT-PCR of the TCR CDR3. MiXCR was run by TCRdb on the multiplex PCR reads, yielding one entry per CDR3 protein. The sample shows 300,000 to 500,000 distinct CDR3 sequences, over 12% of them seen only once.

The source material was blood. This TCR was recovered from a man aged 50-60 years with Graves' ophthalmopathy. This chain uses TRBV24-1 with TRBJ2-1, with D possibly matching TRBD2 (5 bases). CDR3 in amino acids: CATSDPGGNEQFF. In nucleotides, the CDR3 is TGTGCCACCAGTGACCCCGGAGGCAATGAGCAGTTCTTC.